The T cell receptor beta chain described here comes from a study of OX40 agonist ivuxolimab in advanced cancers. Produced via immunoSEQ multiplex PCR; TCRdb's table is partial and in-frame only. The data contain about 50,000 clones, about 88% of them singletons. This CDR3 is built from 13 residues. V was cut by 8 bases and J by 0 bases, with 8 bases left in between. Per the germline V gene, CDR1 is WSHSY and CDR2 is SAAADI. The source was CD4+ or CD8+ T cells sorted from blood, collected in a trial of the OX40 agonist ivuxolimab. The TCR sequence derives from an adult with an advanced solid tumor such as melanoma, head and neck, liver or kidney cancer. This chain uses TRBV10-2 with TRBJ1-5; no firm D call. The DNA of the CDR3 is TGCGCCAGCCAGGACGGTAGCAATCAGCCCCAGCATTTT. This gives the protein CASQDGSNQPQHF.